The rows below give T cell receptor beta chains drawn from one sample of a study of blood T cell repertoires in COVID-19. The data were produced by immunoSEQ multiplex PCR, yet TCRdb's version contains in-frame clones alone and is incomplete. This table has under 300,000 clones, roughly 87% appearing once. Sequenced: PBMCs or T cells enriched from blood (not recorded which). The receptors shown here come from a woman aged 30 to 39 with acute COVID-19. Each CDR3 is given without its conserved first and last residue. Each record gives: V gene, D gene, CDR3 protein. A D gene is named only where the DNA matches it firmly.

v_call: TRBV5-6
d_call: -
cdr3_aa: ASSRDWPPETQY

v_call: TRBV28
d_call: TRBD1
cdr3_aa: ASSLFRDRANQPQH

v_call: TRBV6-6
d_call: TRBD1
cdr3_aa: ASSYSQGDTEAF

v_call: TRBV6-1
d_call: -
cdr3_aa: ASSGSLGGHNQPQH

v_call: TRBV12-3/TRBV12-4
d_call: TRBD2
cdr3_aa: ASRLAGYEQY

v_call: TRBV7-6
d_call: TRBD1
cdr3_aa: ASSLGQGQDYEQY

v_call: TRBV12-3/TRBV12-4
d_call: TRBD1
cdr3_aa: ASRPDRGGGYT

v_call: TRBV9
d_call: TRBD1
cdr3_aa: ASSGQGSEAF

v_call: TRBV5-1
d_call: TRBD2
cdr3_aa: ASTQAGLQKNEQF

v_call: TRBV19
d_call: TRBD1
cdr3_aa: ASSIVFSDWTGINEQY

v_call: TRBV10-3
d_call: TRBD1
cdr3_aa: AISGDRAYGYEQY

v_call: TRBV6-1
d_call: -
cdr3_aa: ASSEWSNYGYT

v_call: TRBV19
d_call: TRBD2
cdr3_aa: ASSLGEGPYEQY

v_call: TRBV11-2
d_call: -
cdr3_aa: ASSLGAASGNTIY

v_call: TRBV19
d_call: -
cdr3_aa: ASSLEAGFVRGQPQH

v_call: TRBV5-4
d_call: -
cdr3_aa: ASSLKSTEAF

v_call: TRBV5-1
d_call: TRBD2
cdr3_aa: ASGAGSTDTQY

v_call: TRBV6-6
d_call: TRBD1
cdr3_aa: ASRGQGGGELF

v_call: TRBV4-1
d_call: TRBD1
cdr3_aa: ASSQRDRRSPEQF

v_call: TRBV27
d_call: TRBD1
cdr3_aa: AIGQGFNEQF

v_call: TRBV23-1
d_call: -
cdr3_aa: ASSQSQGPTLNTEAF

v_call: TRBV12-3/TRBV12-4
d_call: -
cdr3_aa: ASSPPGYEKLF

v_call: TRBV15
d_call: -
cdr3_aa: ATSRDFAGVDGGYT

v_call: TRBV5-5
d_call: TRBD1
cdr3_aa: ASSRFQGDNEKLF

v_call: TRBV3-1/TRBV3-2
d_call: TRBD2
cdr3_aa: ASSPTGGPSYEQY

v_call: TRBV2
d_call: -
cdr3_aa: AILNVRDSYGYT

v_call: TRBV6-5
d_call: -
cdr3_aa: ASSSKHSYEQY

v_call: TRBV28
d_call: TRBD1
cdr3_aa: ASSLGDRREKLF

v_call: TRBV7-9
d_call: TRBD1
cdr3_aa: ASSEGTGVSYEQY

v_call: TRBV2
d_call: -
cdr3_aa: ASSARGAGTINQPQH

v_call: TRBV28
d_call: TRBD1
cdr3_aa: ASISDRADQPQH

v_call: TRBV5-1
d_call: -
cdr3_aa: ASSRDPGGQETQY

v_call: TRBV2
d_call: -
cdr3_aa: ASSEWSTDYGYT

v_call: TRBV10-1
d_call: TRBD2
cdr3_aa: ASSQTSGGAKEQF

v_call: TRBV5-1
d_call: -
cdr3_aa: ASTATASFHDYT

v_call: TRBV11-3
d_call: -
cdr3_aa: ASSFSGVAPNTGELF

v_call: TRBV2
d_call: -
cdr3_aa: ASSEHLNEKLF

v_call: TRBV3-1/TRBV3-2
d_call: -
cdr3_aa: ASSQGLGLAKNIQY

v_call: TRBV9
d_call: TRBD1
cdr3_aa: ASSPHLDRARRNTEAF

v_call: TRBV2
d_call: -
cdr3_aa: ASRLRQSNTEAF

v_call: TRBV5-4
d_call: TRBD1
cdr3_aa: ASSLPGQGFNEQY

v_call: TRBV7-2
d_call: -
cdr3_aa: ASTASVYNEQF

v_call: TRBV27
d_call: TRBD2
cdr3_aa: ASSLSASGSRYEQY

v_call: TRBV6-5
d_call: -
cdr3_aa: ASIQSLTSNQPQH

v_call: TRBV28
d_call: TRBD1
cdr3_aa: ASSPRTGGTWYYGYT